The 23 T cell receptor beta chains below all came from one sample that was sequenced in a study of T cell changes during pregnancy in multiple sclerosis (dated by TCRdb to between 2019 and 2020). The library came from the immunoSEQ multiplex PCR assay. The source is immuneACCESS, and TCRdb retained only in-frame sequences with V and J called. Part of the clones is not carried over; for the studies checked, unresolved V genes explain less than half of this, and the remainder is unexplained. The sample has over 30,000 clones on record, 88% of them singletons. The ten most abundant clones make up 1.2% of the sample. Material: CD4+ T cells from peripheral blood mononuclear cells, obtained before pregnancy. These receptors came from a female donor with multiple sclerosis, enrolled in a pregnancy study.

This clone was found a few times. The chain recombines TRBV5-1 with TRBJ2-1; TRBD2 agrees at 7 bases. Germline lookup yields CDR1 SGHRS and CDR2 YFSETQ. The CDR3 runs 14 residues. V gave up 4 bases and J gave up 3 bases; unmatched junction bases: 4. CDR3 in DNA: TGCGCCAGCAGCACCGGACTAGTCTACAATGAGCAGTTCTTC. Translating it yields CASSTGLVYNEQFF. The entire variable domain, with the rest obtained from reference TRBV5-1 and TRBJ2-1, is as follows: KAGVTQTPRYLIKTRGQQVTLSCSPISGHRSVSWYQQTPGQGLQFLFEYFSETQRNKGNFPGRFSGRQFSNSRSEMNVSTLELGDSALYLCASSTGLVYNEQFFGPGTRLTVL.

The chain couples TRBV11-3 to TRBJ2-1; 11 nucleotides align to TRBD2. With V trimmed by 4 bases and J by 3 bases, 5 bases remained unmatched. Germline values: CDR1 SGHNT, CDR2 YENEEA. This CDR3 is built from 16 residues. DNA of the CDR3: TGTGCCAGCAGCTCCTCGACTAGCGGGATCTACAATGAGCAGTTCTTC. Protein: CASSSSTSGIYNEQFF.

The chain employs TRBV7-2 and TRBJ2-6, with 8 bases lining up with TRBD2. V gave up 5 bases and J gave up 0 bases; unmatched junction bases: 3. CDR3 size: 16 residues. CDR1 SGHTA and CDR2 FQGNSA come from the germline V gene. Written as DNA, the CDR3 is TGTGCCAGCAGCCCTCTAGCGGGCTCTGGGGCCAACGTCCTGACTTTC. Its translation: CASSPLAGSGANVLTF.

The CDR3 sequence: CAWSGRGTGSEQYF. CDR3 nucleotides: TGTGCCTGGAGTGGAAGAGGGACAGGGAGCGAGCAGTACTTC. This chain joins TRBV30 and TRBJ2-7; TRBD1 matches at 9 bases. Germline CDR1 is GTSNPN and CDR2 is SVGIG (reference sequence). The CDR3 has 14 residues. The junction had 7 bases not matched to a gene; V was cut back by 1 base and J by 6 bases.

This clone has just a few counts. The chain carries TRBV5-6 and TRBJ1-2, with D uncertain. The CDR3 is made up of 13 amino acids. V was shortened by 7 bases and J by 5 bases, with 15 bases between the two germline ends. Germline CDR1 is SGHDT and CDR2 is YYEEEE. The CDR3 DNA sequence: TGTGCCAGCGGTCTCTGGCCTTCATATGGCTACACCTTC. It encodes CASGLWPSYGYTF.

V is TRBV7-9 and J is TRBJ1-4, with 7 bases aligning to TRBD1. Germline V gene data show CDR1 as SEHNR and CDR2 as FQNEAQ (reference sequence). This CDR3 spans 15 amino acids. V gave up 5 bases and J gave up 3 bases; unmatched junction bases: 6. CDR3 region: CASSARTGANEKLFF. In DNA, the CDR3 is TGTGCCAGCAGCGCCCGAACAGGGGCTAATGAAAAACTGTTTTTT.

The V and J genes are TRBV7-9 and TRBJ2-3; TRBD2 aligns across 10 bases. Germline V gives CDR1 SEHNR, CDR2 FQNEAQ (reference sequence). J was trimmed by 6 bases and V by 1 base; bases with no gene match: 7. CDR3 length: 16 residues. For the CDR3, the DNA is TGTGCCAGCAGCTTAGACCTAGCGGGAGTTCTGGATACGCAGTATTTT. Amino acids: CASSLDLAGVLDTQYF.

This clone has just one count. CDR3 bases: TGCAGCGGTACCACAGGTGCAACTAATGAAAAACTGTTTTTT. Translation gives CSGTTGATNEKLFF. The V and J genes are TRBV29-1 and TRBJ1-4; the D gene is possibly TRBD1 (5 bases). The length of the CDR3 is 14 residues. The V and J ends lost 7 bases and 0 bases respectively, with 12 bases between them. Germline values: CDR1 SQVTM, CDR2 ANQGSEA.

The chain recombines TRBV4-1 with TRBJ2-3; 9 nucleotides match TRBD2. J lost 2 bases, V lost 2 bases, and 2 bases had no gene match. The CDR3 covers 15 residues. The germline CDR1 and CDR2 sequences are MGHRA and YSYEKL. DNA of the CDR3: TGCGCCAGCAGCCAAATAGCGGGAGACACAGATACGCAGTATTTT. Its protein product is CASSQIAGDTDTQYF.

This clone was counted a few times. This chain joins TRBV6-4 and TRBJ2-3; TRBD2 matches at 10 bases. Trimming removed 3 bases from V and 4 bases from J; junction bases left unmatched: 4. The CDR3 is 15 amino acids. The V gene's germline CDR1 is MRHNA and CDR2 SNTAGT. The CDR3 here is CASSELAGGSDTQYF. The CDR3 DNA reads TGTGCCAGCAGTGAATTAGCGGGAGGATCAGATACGCAGTATTTT.

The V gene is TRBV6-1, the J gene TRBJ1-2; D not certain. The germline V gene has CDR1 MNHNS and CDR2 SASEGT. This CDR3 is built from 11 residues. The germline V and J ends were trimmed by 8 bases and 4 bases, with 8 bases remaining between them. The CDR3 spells CASSKIYGYTF. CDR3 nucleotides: TGTGCCAGCTCTAAGATCTATGGCTACACCTTC.

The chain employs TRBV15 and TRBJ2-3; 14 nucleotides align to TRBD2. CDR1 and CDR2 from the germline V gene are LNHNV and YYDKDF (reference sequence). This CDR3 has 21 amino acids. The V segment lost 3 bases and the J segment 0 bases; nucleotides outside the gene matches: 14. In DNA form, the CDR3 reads TGTGCCACCAGCAGGGTAATAACCGGGACTAGCGGGGGCACTAGCACAGATACGCAGTATTTT. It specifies CATSRVITGTSGGTSTDTQYF.

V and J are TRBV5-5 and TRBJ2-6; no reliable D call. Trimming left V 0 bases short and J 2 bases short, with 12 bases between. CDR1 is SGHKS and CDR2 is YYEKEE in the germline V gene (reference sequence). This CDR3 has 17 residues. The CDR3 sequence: CASSLEAFIPGANVLTF. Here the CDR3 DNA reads TGTGCCAGCAGCTTGGAAGCCTTCATCCCTGGGGCCAACGTCCTGACTTTC.

In DNA, the CDR3 is TGTGCCAGCTCACCCCCCGGGACAATCGTATTGGGTGGCTACACCTTC. Translation: CASSPPGTIVLGGYTF. This chain connects TRBV18 to TRBJ1-2; a possible D gene is TRBD1 (6 bases). Trimming shortened V by 3 bases and J by 7 bases, and 21 bases separated the two germline ends. CDR1 is KGHSH, CDR2 LQKENI, per germline. This CDR3 comprises 16 residues.

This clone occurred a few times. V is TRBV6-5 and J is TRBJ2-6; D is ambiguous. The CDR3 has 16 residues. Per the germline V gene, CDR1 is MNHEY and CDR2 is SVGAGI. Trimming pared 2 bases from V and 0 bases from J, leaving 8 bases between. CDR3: CASSYRRSSGANVLTF. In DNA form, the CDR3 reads TGTGCCAGCAGTTACAGGCGGAGCTCTGGGGCCAACGTCCTGACTTTC.

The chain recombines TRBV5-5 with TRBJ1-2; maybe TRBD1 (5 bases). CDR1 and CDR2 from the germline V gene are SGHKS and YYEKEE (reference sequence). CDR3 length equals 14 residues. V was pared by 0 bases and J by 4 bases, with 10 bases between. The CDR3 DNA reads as TGTGCCAGCAGCTTGGGCGGGGGGGGCTATGGCTACACCTTC. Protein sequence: CASSLGGGGYGYTF.

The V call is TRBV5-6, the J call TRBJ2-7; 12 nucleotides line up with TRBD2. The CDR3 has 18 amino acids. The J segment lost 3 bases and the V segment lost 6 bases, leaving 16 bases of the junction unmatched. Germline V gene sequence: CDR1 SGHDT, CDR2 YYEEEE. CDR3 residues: CASTGLTSGRLDDYEQYF. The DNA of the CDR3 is TGTGCCAGCACCGGCTTAACTAGCGGGAGGCTTGATGACTACGAGCAGTACTTC.

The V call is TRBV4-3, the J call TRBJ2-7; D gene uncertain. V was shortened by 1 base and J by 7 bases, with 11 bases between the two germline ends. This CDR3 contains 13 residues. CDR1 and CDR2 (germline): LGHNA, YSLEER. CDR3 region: CASSQVNYGEQYF. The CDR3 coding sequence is TGCGCCAGCAGCCAAGTAAACTACGGTGAGCAGTACTTC.

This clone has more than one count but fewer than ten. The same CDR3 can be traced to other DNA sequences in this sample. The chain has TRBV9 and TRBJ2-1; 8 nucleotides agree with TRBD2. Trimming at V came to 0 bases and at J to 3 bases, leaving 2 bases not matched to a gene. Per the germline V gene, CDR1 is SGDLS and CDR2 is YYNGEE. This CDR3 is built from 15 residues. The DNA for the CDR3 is TGTGCCAGCAGCGTAGGAGCGGGAGTCTACAATGAGCAGTTCTTC. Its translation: CASSVGAGVYNEQFF. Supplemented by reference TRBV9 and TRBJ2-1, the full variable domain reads DSGVTQTPKHLITATGQRVTLRCSPRSGDLSVYWYQQSLDQGLQFLIQYYNGEERAKGNILERFSAQQFPDLHSELNLSSLELGDSALYFCASSVGAGVYNEQFFGPGTRLTVL.

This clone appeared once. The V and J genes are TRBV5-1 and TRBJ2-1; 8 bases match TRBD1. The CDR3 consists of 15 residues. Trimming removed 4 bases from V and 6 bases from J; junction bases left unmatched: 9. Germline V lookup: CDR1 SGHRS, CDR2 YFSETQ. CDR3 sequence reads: CASSLTDRASNEQFF. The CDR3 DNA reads TGCGCCAGCAGCCTCACGGACAGGGCGAGCAATGAGCAGTTCTTC.

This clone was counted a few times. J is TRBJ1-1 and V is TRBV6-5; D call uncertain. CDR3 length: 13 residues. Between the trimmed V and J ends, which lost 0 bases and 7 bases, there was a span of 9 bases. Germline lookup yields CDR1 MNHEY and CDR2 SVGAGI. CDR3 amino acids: CASSYSVGLEAFF. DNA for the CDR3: TGTGCCAGCAGTTACTCGGTGGGCCTTGAAGCTTTCTTT.

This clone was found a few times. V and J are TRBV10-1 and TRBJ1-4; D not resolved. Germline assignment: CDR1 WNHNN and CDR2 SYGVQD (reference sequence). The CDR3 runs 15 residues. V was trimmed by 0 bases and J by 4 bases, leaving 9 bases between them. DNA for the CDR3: TGCGCCAGCAGTGAGTCGGTCCAGTATAATGAAAAACTGTTTTTT. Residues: CASSESVQYNEKLFF.

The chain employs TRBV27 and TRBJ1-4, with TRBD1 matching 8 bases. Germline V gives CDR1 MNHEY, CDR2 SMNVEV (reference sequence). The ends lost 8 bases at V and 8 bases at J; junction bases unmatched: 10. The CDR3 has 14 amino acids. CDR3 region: CASGEQGVREKLFF. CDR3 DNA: TGTGCCAGCGGAGAACAGGGGGTGAGGGAAAAACTGTTTTTT. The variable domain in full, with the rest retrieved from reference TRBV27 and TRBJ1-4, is EAQVTQNPRYLITVTGKKLTVTCSQNMNHEYMSWYRQDPGLGLRQIYYSMNVEVTDKGDVPEGYKVSRKEKRNFPLILESPSPNQTSLYFCASGEQGVREKLFFGSGTQLSVL.